This T cell receptor (beta chain) was observed in a study of blood T cell repertoires in COVID-19. At the level of the study: Samples came from the United States, Italy and Spain, spanning acute and convalescent COVID-19. From T cells, B-cell-depleted T cells, or PBMCs came the material, which was cDNA or gDNA.

Assay: immunoSEQ multiplex PCR; the TCRdb copy retains only in-frame clones and omits some. The table records about 210,000 clones, 65% to 90% of them present only once. The junction had 3 bases not matched to a gene; V was cut back by 3 bases and J by 4 bases. Germline lookup yields CDR1 SGHAT and CDR2 FQNNGV. The CDR3 is 15 residues long. The V and J genes are TRBV11-2 and TRBJ2-1; 10 bases fit TRBD2. Input material: peripheral blood. This TCR was recovered from a woman in her seventies with COVID-19, enrolled during active disease. CDR3 in DNA: TGTGCCAGCAGCTTTCAGCGGGAGGGTTACAATGAGCAGTTCTTC. Encoded protein: CASSFQREGYNEQFF.